The 21 T cell receptor beta chains below were found in one sample sequenced in a study of T cell responses to AZD1222 COVID-19 vaccine. Clones were sequenced by immunoSEQ multiplex PCR, and TCRdb holds only the in-frame ones, with some missing. Seen here are about 120,000 clones, 70% to 90% observed once, and the top ten hold 3.9%. The specimen comprised peripheral blood, sampled on day 0 of MenACWY control vaccination. Receptors originate from an adult in good health.

This chain uses TRBV6-5 with TRBJ1-1, with a weak D call TRBD1 (6 bases). CDR1 and CDR2 (germline): MNHEY, SVGAGI. Between the trimmed V and J ends, which lost 4 bases and 4 bases, there was a span of 13 bases. The CDR3 totals 14 residues. Written as DNA, the CDR3 is TGTGCCAGCAGTTCACCTCACAGGGCCACTGAAGCTTTCTTT. Amino acid sequence: CASSSPHRATEAFF.

This sequence joins TRBV5-8 and TRBJ1-4; TRBD1 agrees at 8 bases. V gave up 7 bases and J gave up 3 bases; unmatched junction bases: 5. The germline V gene has CDR1 SGHTS and CDR2 YDEGEE. CDR3 length equals 14 residues. This CDR3 is CASLRTGPNEKLFF. The CDR3 bases are TGTGCCAGCTTGAGGACAGGGCCTAATGAAAAACTGTTTTTT.

The chain combines TRBV4-1 with TRBJ2-7, with D tentatively TRBD1 (6 bases). This CDR3 is 16 amino acids long. Trimming removed 0 bases from V and 0 bases from J, with 12 bases in between. Germline V gene lookup returns CDR1 MGHRA and CDR2 YSYEKL. The CDR3 protein is CASSQDPRTDSYEQYF. CDR3 DNA: TGCGCCAGCAGCCAAGATCCGAGGACAGACTCCTACGAGCAGTACTTC.

This clone was observed a few times. This chain uses TRBV2 with TRBJ1-1; no firm D call. The V and J ends lost 3 bases and 3 bases respectively, with 2 bases between them. The CDR3 has 11 residues. CDR1 and CDR2 (germline): SNHLY, FYNNEI. The CDR3 DNA reads TGTGCCAGCAGTGACTACACTGAAGCTTTCTTT. The encoded protein is CASSDYTEAFF. Variable domain in full (rest from reference TRBV2 and TRBJ1-1): EPEVTQTPSHQVTQMGQEVILRCVPISNHLYFYWYRQILGQKVEFLVSFYNNEISEKSEIFDDQFSVERPDGSNFTLKIRSTKLEDSAMYFCASSDYTEAFFGQGTRLTVV.

The rearrangement uses TRBV7-9 and TRBJ2-3, with 11 bases matching TRBD2. Germline V gene data show CDR1 as SEHNR and CDR2 as FQNEAQ (reference sequence). CDR3 length equals 18 residues. V lost 0 bases to trimming and J lost 0 bases; unmatched junction nucleotides: 5. In DNA, the CDR3 is TGTGCCAGCAGCTTAGCCCTAGCGGGGGGCCCTAGCACAGATACGCAGTATTTT. It encodes CASSLALAGGPSTDTQYF.

This clone was observed a few times. The V call is TRBV7-2, the J call TRBJ1-4; 7 nucleotides match TRBD1. The CDR3 length is 15 residues. Germline V gene data show CDR1 as SGHTA and CDR2 as FQGNSA. With V trimmed by 1 base and J by 7 bases, 6 bases remained unmatched. CDR3 nucleotides: TGTGCCAGCAGCTTAGAGAGGACAGGCTCTGAAAAACTGTTTTTT. Translated: CASSLERTGSEKLFF.

This clone appeared once. This chain uses TRBV28 with TRBJ2-7; the D is unclear. This CDR3 has 14 amino acids. In germline, CDR1 is MDHEN, CDR2 SYDVKM. Deletions cut 5 bases from V and 2 bases from J, with 13 bases between. CDR3 coding DNA: TGTGCCAGCAGTCCAATATCGCGGACCTACGAGCAGTACTTC. Protein product: CASSPISRTYEQYF.

In DNA, the CDR3 is TGTGCCACCAGTGACGCCGTTACTAACTATGGCTACACCTTC. The encoded protein is CATSDAVTNYGYTF. V is TRBV24-1 and J is TRBJ1-2, with D unresolved. The ends were cut back, 4 bases at V and 0 bases at J, with 8 bases in the middle. The germline gives CDR1 KGHDR, CDR2 SFDVKD. The CDR3 length is 14 residues.

The chain links TRBV6-6 to TRBJ1-3; D unresolved. With 5 bases removed from V and 0 bases from J, the gap between germline ends came to 17 bases. CDR1 and CDR2 from the germline V gene are MNHNY and SVGAGI (reference sequence). The CDR3 sequence is 17 residues long. Here the CDR3 reads CASSRSAPGPSGNTIYF. As DNA, the CDR3 is TGTGCCAGCAGTCGGTCCGCCCCCGGGCCCTCTGGAAACACCATATATTTT.

This clone was counted between two and nine times. CDR3 nucleotides: TGTGCCAGCAGTGAACATCGGGGGTCAGGGGGCAAAAGTGAGCAGTTCTTC. The encoded protein is CASSEHRGSGGKSEQFF. The chain uses TRBV6-1 and TRBJ2-1; 8 nucleotides align to TRBD1. CDR3 length equals 17 residues. The germline V gene encodes CDR1 MNHNS and CDR2 SASEGT. V shed 2 bases and J 9 bases; nucleotides not matched to a gene: 15.

The rearrangement joins TRBV3-1 (or the pseudogene TRBV3-2) to TRBJ2-7; D perhaps matches TRBD2 (6 bases). The germline CDR1 and CDR2 sequences are LGHDT and YNNKEL (reference sequence). The CDR3 has 16 amino acids. V was clipped by 3 bases and J by 6 bases, with 21 bases between them. The chain's CDR3 is CASSQHAGLQPTEQYF. CDR3 bases: TGTGCCAGCAGCCAGCATGCGGGACTCCAACCGACCGAGCAGTACTTC.

The V call is TRBV27, the J call TRBJ2-5, with D perhaps being TRBD1 or TRBD2 (5 bases each). Deletions cut 5 bases from V and 1 base from J, with 23 bases between. The germline CDR1 and CDR2 sequences are MNHEY and SMNVEV (reference sequence). This CDR3 comprises 18 residues. CDR3 nucleotide sequence: TGTGCCAGCAGTACCCGACAGACTACTTTTTCAACCCAAGAGACCCAGTACTTC. Residues: CASSTRQTTFSTQETQYF.

The chain is built from TRBV28 and TRBJ2-2, with 10 bases matching TRBD1. There are 14 residues in the CDR3. Germline V gene data show CDR1 as MDHEN and CDR2 as SYDVKM. V shed 5 bases, J shed 6 bases, and the junction held 3 bases outside the gene matches. In DNA, the CDR3 is TGTGCCAGCAGTGGGACAGGGGTCCCCGGGGAGCTGTTTTTT. It yields the protein CASSGTGVPGELFF.

J is TRBJ1-5 and V is TRBV6-1; D is possibly TRBD1 (6 bases). V was pared by 3 bases and J by 1 base, with 13 bases between. The CDR3 has 16 residues. Germline CDR1 reads MNHNS; CDR2 reads SASEGT. The CDR3 nucleotides are TGTGCCAGCAGTGACCGCAGGGGTTTAAGCAATCAGCCCCAGCATTTT. Its translation is CASSDRRGLSNQPQHF.

The gene calls are TRBV2 and TRBJ1-4; D call uncertain. CDR3 size: 15 residues. Germline loops: CDR1 SNHLY, CDR2 FYNNEI. The V end was cut by 1 base, the J end by 3 bases, with 9 bases between. The CDR3 DNA is TGTGCCAGCAGTGAAGTACAGACATCTAATGAAAAACTGTTTTTT. Its protein is CASSEVQTSNEKLFF.

The CDR3 DNA reads TGTGCCTGGAGTGTACTACGGGGATGGGGGGCCGGGGAGCTGTTTTTT. Protein product: CAWSVLRGWGAGELFF. The chain has TRBV30 and TRBJ2-2; possible D gene TRBD2, 6 bases. This CDR3 is built from 16 residues. Germline loops: CDR1 GTSNPN, CDR2 SVGIG (reference sequence). The germline V and J ends were trimmed by 0 bases and 6 bases, with 17 bases remaining between them.

V gene TRBV4-3 combines with J gene TRBJ2-5, with TRBD1 as a possible D gene (6 bases). CDR1 is LGHNA and CDR2 is YSLEER in the germline V gene. Trimming pared 4 bases from V and 0 bases from J, leaving 9 bases between. The CDR3 contains 14 residues. The DNA of the CDR3 is TGCGCCAGCAGCCCATACAGGGACCAAGAGACCCAGTACTTC. This sequence encodes CASSPYRDQETQYF.

The chain carries TRBV11-2 and TRBJ2-3; 7 positions agree with TRBD2. J gave up 8 bases and V 0 bases, and 5 bases lay outside the gene matches. CDR1 is SGHAT and CDR2 is FQNNGV in the germline V gene. The CDR3 has 14 amino acids. In nucleotides, the CDR3 is TGTGCCAGCAGCTTAGACTGGGGGGGAGGTACGCAGTATTTT. Protein sequence: CASSLDWGGGTQYF. The whole variable domain, remainder taken from reference TRBV11-2 and TRBJ2-3, is EAGVAQSPRYKIIEKRQSVAFWCNPISGHATLYWYQQILGQGPKLLIQFQNNGVVDDSQLPKDRFSAERLKGVDSTLKIQPAKLEDSAVYLCASSLDWGGGTQYFGPGTRLTVL.

The rearrangement joins TRBV11-2 to TRBJ2-5, with no clear D. The CDR3 is made up of 11 amino acids. CDR1 is SGHAT and CDR2 is FQNNGV in the germline V gene. V was cut by 1 base and J by 10 bases, with 7 bases left in between. The CDR3 loop reads CASSLGADQYF. CDR3 nucleotides: TGTGCCAGCAGCTTAGGCGCTGACCAGTACTTC. Supplemented by reference TRBV11-2 and TRBJ2-5, the full variable domain reads EAGVAQSPRYKIIEKRQSVAFWCNPISGHATLYWYQQILGQGPKLLIQFQNNGVVDDSQLPKDRFSAERLKGVDSTLKIQPAKLEDSAVYLCASSLGADQYFGPGTRLLVL.

The gene calls are TRBV4-1 and TRBJ1-1, with D tentatively TRBD1 (6 bases). Germline assignment: CDR1 MGHRA and CDR2 YSYEKL. Trimming took off 1 base at V and 5 bases at J, with 8 bases between the two ends. This CDR3 has 13 residues. Written as DNA, the CDR3 is TGCGCCAGCAGCCAAGGGAGGGGGACTGAAGCTTTCTTT. Translation gives CASSQGRGTEAFF.

J is TRBJ2-5 and V is TRBV7-2, with D maybe TRBD1 (5 bases). The length of the CDR3 is 15 residues. Trimming cost V 2 bases and J 5 bases, with 15 bases left between them. Per the germline V gene, CDR1 is SGHTA and CDR2 is FQGNSA. CDR3: CASSLQQAARETQYF. The CDR3, as DNA: TGTGCCAGCAGCTTACAACAGGCAGCACGGGAGACCCAGTACTTC. Looking up the rest from reference TRBV7-2 and TRBJ2-5 gives the full variable domain: GAGVSQSPSNKVTEKGKDVELRCDPISGHTALYWYRQSLGQGLEFLIYFQGNSAPDKSGLPSDRFSAERTGGSVSTLTIQRTQQEDSAVYLCASSLQQAARETQYFGPGTRLLVL.